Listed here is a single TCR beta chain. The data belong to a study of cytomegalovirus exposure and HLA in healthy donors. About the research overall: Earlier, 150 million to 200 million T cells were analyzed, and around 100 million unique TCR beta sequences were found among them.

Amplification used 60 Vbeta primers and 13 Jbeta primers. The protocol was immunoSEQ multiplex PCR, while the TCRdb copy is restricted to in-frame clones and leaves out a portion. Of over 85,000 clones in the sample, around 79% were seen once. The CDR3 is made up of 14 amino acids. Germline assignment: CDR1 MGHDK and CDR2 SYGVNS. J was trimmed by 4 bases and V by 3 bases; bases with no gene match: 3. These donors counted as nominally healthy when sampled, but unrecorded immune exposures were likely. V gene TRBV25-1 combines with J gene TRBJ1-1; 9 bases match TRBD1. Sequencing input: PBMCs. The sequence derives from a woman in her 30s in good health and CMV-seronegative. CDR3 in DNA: TGTGCCAGCAGTGATTGGGACAGGGCCACTGAAGCTTTCTTT. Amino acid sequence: CASSDWDRATEAFF.